This T cell receptor (beta chain) was captured by sequencing in a study of cytomegalovirus exposure and HLA in healthy donors. Study findings and constraints: Relative to equally common others, HLA-associated TCR beta chains showed greater clonal expansion in a later analysis.

This clone was seen once. The antigen is undetermined. Primers for the PCR totalled 60 Vbeta and 13 Jbeta. As processed by the authors: There were about 80 million unique TCR beta chains by a later count, and 8.5 million to 14 million of them were shared. Profiled with immunoSEQ multiplex PCR; TCRdb holds only in-frame clones, not every one. V and J calls and clone size are as listed in that table; D and trimming were resolved from the DNA. This sample has about 110,000 clones, with over 60% found just once. The germline V gene has CDR1 KGHSH and CDR2 LQKENI. CDR3 size: 13 residues. V dropped 2 bases and J dropped 6; count of bases not matched to a gene: 2.

Sequenced input: PBMCs. The chain links TRBV18 to TRBJ1-2; 8 bases agree with TRBD1. This receptor was obtained from a woman aged 18-29 years in good health and CMV-seropositive. The CDR3: CASSPNRGDGYTF. CDR3 nucleotide sequence: TGTGCCAGCTCACCAAACAGGGGGGATGGCTACACCTTC.